The T cell receptor (beta chain) described here comes from a study of regulatory T cells in long-lasting Graves disease. For this clonotype: A junction end diverges from the germline sequence, so it may reflect a read error.

As to time point: newly diagnosed GD, antithyroid drugs for less than 3 months. Preparation of the TCR library used RNA extracted from PBMCs. Library construction for TCR beta used iRepertoire HTBI primers and Arm-PCR of CDR3 regions. TCRdb re-derived calls from the multiplex PCR reads in MiXCR, one entry per CDR3 protein. The sample has 500,000 or so distinct CDR3 sequences, around 16% seen once. CDR3 length equals 14 residues. CDR1 MNHEY and CDR2 SMNVEV come from the germline V gene (reference sequence). These data also featured in a second study, about T cells in Graves' hyperthyroidism and ophthalmopathy. That publication notes: Ophthalmopathy prediction by the model preceded onset by a median approximately 6.1 months.

This material consisted of peripheral blood mononuclear cells (PBMCs), taken at new diagnosis, from a patient treated with antithyroid drugs. The rearrangement links TRBV27 to TRBJ1-5, with D possibly matching TRBD1 (6 bases). This sequence was found in a man aged 40-49 years with Graves disease. The CDR3 nucleotides read TGTGCCTGCAGTGCGACAGGACCCTATCAGCCCCAGCATTTT. Translation: CACSATGPYQPQHF.